Only a few counts were recorded for the clone carrying this TCR beta chain. What it binds is unknown. This sample was taken from a study of T cells after yellow fever vaccination. Study results and limitations: The secondary T-cell response peaked on day 5, not day 15, but was weaker. Among primary-vaccination clones, most reappeared after the booster, at around 97% for CD4 and roughly 88% for CD8.

For TCR, cDNA came from 5'RACE template switching, which added a universal primer site and UMIs. TCRdb processed the 5' RACE reads anew with MiXCR; each CDR3 protein has one entry. Of around 550,000 distinct CDR3 sequences listed, 15% to 20% were seen once; the top ten hold around 15%. The germline gives CDR1 SGHRS, CDR2 YFSETQ. CDR3 length: 13 residues. The V end lost 5 bases, the J end lost 9 bases, and 15 bases lay between the germline ends. The chain has TRBV5-1 and TRBJ2-4; no definite D call. This clonotype originated in a young man who received the YFV17D yellow fever vaccine. The sequencing here drew on PBMCs, taken 15 days after the yellow fever booster vaccination. This chain's CDR3 is CASRVDSPGIQYF. CDR3 nucleotides: TGCGCCAGCAGGGTGGATAGTCCAGGCATTCAGTACTTC. Full variable domain (missing parts from reference TRBV5-1 and TRBJ2-4): KAGVTQTPRYLIKTRGQQVTLSCSPISGHRSVSWYQQTPGQGLQFLFEYFSETQRNKGNFPGRFSGRQFSNSRSEMNVSTLELGDSALYLCASRVDSPGIQYFGAGTRLSVL.